A single sample is the source of the 3 T cell receptor beta chains below, sequenced in a study of CD8 T cells in Susac syndrome. RNA totalling roughly 0.45 to 1 ug underwent reverse transcription with random hexamers. Each CDR3 protein gets one entry after TCRdb re-called the immunoSEQ multiplex PCR reads with MiXCR. Among fewer than 200,000 distinct CDR3 sequences listed, about 95% were seen once. Specimen: CD4+ T cells from PBMCs. All receptors come from a human donor in good health.

The gene calls are TRBV30 and TRBJ1-1, with no clear D. V was clipped by 3 bases and J by 5 bases, with 13 bases between them. Per the germline V gene, CDR1 is GTSNPN and CDR2 is SVGIG (reference sequence). The CDR3 length is 13 residues. CDR3 protein: CAWSLIPGTEAFF. The CDR3, as DNA: TGTGCCTGGAGCCTAATCCCGGGGACTGAAGCTTTCTTT.

The chain carries TRBV3-1 and TRBJ2-3; weak D call: TRBD2 (5 bases). CDR1 is LGHDT, CDR2 YNNKEL, per germline (reference sequence). The CDR3 length is 14 residues. Trimming left V 4 bases short and J 6 bases short, with 14 bases between. CDR3 DNA sequence: TGTGCCAGCAGCCGATTAGCGACCGCCGATACGCAGTATTTT. Translation: CASSRLATADTQYF.

The V call is TRBV24-1, the J call TRBJ2-7, with D unclear. Trimming removed 4 bases at V and 4 bases at J, with 4 bases between. Germline lookup yields CDR1 KGHDR and CDR2 SFDVKD. The CDR3 loop spans 11 amino acids. In nucleotides, the CDR3 is TGTGCCACCAGTGACGGGTACGAGCAGTACTTC. Its translation: CATSDGYEQYF.